The sequence of this TCR beta chain was determined in a study of blood T cell repertoires in COVID-19. TCRdb's table, derived via immunoSEQ multiplex PCR, lists solely in-frame clones and lacks some. The sample lists around 120,000 clones, 90% occurring once. CDR3 length: 12 amino acids. V lost 6 bases to trimming and J lost 9 bases, with 12 bases between them. The receptor's source is a woman in her sixties or seventies with COVID-19, enrolled during active disease. Sequencing was carried out using peripheral blood. The chain has TRBV12-3 or TRBV12-4 and TRBJ2-1; D ambiguous. The CDR3, as DNA: TGTGCCAGCAGCAGCGATAGGCGTGAGCAGTTCTTC. Translated, it gives CASSSDRREQFF.